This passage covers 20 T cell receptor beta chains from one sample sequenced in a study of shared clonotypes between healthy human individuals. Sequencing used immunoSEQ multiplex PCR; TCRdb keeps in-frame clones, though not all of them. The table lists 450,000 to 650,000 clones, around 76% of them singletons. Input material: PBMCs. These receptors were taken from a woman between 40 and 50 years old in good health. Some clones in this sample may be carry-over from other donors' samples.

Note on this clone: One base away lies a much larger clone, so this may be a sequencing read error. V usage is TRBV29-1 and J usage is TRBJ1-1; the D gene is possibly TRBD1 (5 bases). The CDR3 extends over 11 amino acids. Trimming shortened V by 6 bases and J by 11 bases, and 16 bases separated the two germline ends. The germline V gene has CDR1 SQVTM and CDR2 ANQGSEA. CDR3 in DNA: TGCAGCGTGGACCGGGGGGTAACGGCTTTCTTT. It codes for CSVDRGVTAFF.

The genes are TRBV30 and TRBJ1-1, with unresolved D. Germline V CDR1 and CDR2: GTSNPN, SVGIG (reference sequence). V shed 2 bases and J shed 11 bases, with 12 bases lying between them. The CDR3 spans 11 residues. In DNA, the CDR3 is TGTGCCTGGAGTCGTGGGGAACGGGCTTTCTTT. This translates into CAWSRGERAFF.

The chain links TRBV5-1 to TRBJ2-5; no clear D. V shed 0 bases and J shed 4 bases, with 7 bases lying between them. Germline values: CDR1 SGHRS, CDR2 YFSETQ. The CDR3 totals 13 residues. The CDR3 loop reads CASSLAKVETQYF. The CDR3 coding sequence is TGCGCCAGCAGCTTGGCCAAGGTAGAGACCCAGTACTTC.

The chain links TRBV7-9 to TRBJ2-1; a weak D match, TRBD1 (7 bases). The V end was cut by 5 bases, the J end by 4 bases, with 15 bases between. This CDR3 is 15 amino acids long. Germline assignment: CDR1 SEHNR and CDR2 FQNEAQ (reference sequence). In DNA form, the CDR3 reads TGTGCCAGCAGCGGAGGGGGGACAGTATACAATGAGCAGTTCTTC. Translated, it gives CASSGGGTVYNEQFF.

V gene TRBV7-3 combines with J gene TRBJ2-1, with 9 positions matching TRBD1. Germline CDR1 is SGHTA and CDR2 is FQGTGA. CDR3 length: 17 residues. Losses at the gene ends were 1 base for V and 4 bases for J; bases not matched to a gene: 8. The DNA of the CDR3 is TGTGCCAGCAGCTTAATTCGGGGGACAGGGAGGTACAATGAGCAGTTCTTC. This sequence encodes CASSLIRGTGRYNEQFF.

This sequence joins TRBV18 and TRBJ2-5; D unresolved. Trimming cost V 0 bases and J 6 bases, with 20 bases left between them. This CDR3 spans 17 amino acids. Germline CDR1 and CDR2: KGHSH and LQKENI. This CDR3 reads CASSPPELENKMKTQYF. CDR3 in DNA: TGTGCCAGCTCACCACCTGAGCTAGAAAACAAGATGAAGACCCAGTACTTC.

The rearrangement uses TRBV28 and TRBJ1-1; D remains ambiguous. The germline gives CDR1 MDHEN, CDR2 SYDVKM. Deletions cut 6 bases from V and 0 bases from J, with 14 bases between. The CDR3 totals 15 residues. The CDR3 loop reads CASSPPEALNTEAFF. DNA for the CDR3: TGTGCCAGCAGCCCCCCCGAGGCCCTGAACACTGAAGCTTTCTTT.

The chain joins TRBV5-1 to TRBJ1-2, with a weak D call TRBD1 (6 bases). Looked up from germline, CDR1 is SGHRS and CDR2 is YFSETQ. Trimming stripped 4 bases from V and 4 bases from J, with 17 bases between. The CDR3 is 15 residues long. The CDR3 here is CASSVRPGVFYGYTF. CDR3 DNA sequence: TGCGCCAGCAGCGTAAGACCAGGGGTCTTCTATGGCTACACCTTC.

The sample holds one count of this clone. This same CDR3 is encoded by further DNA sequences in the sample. The CDR3, as DNA: TGTGCCAGCAGCGTGGGACAGGGGAACAATGAGCAGTTCTTC. Its protein is CASSVGQGNNEQFF. The chain employs TRBV9 and TRBJ2-1; 10 bases agree with TRBD1. Trimming removed 2 bases from V and 5 bases from J; junction bases left unmatched: 1. There are 14 residues in the CDR3. Germline V gives CDR1 SGDLS, CDR2 YYNGEE.

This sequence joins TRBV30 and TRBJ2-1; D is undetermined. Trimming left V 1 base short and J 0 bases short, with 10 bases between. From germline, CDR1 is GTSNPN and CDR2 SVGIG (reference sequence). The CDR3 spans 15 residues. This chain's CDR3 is CAWSGSRSSYNEQFF. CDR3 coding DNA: TGTGCCTGGAGTGGGTCTCGCAGCTCCTACAATGAGCAGTTCTTC.

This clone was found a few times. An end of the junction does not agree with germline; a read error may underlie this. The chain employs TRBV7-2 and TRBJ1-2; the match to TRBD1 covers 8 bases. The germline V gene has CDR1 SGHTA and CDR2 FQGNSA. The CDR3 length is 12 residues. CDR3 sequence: CASSPTGALGAF. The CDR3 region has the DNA TGTGCCAGCAGCCCGACAGGGGCGCTTGGGGCTTTC.

Here the CDR3 DNA reads TGTGCCAGCAGCCCCATTTTTAGCGGGAGAGTGTACAATGAGCAGTTCTTC. Amino acids: CASSPIFSGRVYNEQFF. The rearrangement links TRBV14 to TRBJ2-1; TRBD2 aligns across 9 bases. This CDR3 is 17 amino acids long. The junction had 11 bases not matched to a gene; V was cut back by 4 bases and J by 4 bases. Germline V gives CDR1 SGHDN, CDR2 FVKESK.

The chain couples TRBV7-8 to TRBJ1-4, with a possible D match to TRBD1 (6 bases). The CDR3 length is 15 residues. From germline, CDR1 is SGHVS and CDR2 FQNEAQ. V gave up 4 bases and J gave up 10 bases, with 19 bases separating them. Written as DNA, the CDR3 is TGTGCCAGCAGCTCAGGGGTGGGGCAGGCGGGAAAACTGTTTTTT. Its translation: CASSSGVGQAGKLFF.

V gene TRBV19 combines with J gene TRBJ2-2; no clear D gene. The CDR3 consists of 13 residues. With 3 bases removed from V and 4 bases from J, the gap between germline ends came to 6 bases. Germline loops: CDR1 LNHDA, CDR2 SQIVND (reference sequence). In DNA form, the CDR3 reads TGTGCCAGTAGTATTCAGGCCACCGGGGAGCTGTTTTTT. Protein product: CASSIQATGELFF.

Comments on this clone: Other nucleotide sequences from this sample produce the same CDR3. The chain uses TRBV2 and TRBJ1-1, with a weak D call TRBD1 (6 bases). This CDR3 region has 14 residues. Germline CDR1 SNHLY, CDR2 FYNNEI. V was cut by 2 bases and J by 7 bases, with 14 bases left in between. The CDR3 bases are TGTGCCAGCAGTGAACGCACTGGAGGGGGTGAAGCTTTCTTT. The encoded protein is CASSERTGGGEAFF.

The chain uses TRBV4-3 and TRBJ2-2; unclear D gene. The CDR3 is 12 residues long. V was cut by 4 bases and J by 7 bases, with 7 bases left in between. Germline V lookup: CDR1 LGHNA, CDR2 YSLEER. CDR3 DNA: TGCGCCAGCAGCCGCATTGGCGGGGAGCTGTTTTTT. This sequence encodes CASSRIGGELFF.

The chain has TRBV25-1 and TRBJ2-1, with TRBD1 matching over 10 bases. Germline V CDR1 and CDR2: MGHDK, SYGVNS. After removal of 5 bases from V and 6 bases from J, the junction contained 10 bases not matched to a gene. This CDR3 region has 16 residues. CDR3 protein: CASSFRTGGKVNEQFF. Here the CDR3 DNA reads TGTGCCAGCAGTTTCCGGACAGGGGGGAAGGTCAATGAGCAGTTCTTC.

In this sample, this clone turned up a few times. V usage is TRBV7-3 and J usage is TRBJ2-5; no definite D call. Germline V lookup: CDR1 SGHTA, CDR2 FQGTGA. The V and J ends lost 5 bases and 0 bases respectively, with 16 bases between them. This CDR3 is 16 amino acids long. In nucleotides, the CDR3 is TGTGCCAGCAGCCTCGTTGGGTCCGGAAACCAAGAGACCCAGTACTTC. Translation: CASSLVGSGNQETQYF.

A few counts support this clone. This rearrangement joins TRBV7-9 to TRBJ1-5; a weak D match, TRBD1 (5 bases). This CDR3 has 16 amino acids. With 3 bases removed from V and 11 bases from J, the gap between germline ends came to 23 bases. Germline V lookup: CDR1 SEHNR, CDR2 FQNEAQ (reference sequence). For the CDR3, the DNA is TGTGCCAGCAGCTTCGGTTCGGCCAGGAGGGGAGGGACCCAGCATTTT. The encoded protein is CASSFGSARRGGTQHF.

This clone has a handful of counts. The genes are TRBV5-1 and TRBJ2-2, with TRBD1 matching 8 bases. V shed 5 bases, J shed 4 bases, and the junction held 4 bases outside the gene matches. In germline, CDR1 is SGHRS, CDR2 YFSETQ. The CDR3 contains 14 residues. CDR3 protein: CASSWGTGTGELFF. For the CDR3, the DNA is TGCGCCAGCAGTTGGGGGACAGGCACCGGGGAGCTGTTTTTT.